Detailed here is one T cell receptor beta chain. Its target is not known. The data stem from a study of multiple sclerosis patients with progressive multifocal leukoencephalopathy. Whole-study findings and limits: Before and during natalizumab, the clones expanded at PML already existed. No common TRBV or TRBJ usage or pairing appeared at PML.

As for time point: roughly 6 months of natalizumab therapy. Synthetic inline TR CDR3 controls covering all V-J pairings were spiked into each PCR. Measured with immunoSEQ multiplex PCR; TCRdb has only the in-frame clones, and not every one. In the table there are tens of thousands of clones, roughly 90% of which are singletons. Trimming pared 2 bases from V and 0 bases from J, leaving 21 bases between. The CDR3 runs to 19 residues. Germline V gene sequence: CDR1 MGHRA, CDR2 YSYEKL. This chain connects TRBV4-1 to TRBJ2-3; D might be TRBD1 (6 bases). This clonotype was obtained from a human donor with multiple sclerosis. Sequences were derived from PBMCs, sampled from a patient treated with natalizumab. The CDR3 is CASSQPPGQGMASTDTQYF. As DNA, the CDR3 is TGCGCCAGCAGCCAACCCCCTGGGCAGGGGATGGCTAGCACAGATACGCAGTATTTT.